This section outlines one TCR beta chain sequence together with its context. With 4 bases removed from V and 4 bases from J, the gap between germline ends came to 8 bases. CDR1 is SEHNR, CDR2 FQNEAQ, per germline (reference sequence). The CDR3 consists of 12 residues. In the original analysis: Amplification of reference gene primers provided the estimated nucleated cell counts. Libraries were prepared by immunoSEQ multiplex PCR; TCRdb keeps only in-frame clonotypes and omits some of them. The D gene and trimming were derived from the DNA, and the V and J assignments and clone size from that table. The sample lists tens of thousands of clones, around 84% occurring once. The sample originates from a study of blood T cell repertoires in COVID-19. About the research overall: Whether acute or convalescent, the COVID-19 samples came from the United States, Italy and Spain. The cDNA or gDNA used as material had been derived from T cells, B-cell-depleted T cells, or PBMCs.

The genes are TRBV7-9 and TRBJ2-7; D is perhaps TRBD2 (5 bases). This receptor was identified in a woman of 80 years or more in a cohort sampled during active or convalescent COVID-19. Sequences were obtained from peripheral blood. The CDR3 loop is CASSWTGYEQYF. DNA for the CDR3: TGTGCCAGCAGCTGGACTGGTTACGAGCAGTACTTC.